This TCR beta chain was found in a study of blood T cell repertoires in COVID-19 (dated by TCRdb to the early 2020s). At the level of the whole study: Collaborator samples came from the United States, Italy and Spain and covered acute and convalescent phases of COVID-19. Samples were obtained from the ongoing ImmuneRACE study (first 160 participants) and from about 1,300 subjects provided by 6 global collaborators. A de-identified subject ID, COVID-19 status, age in years and sex were almost always included in the sample metadata. The repertoires were made available in a free public database intended to serve as a resource for research on the immune response to SARS-CoV-2. Where HLA class I and class II types were available, the types were taken from metadata supplied by the sample provider, not from assay-based typing. Subjects who had been exposed to COVID-19, were actively infected with it, or had recovered from it provided the deeply sampled blood TCRbeta repertoires that made up the dataset. The prospective study material was composed of cDNA or gDNA derived from T cells, B-cell-depleted T cells, or PBMCs. Results the study describes overall, beyond this receptor: How much clinical and demographic metadata was included differed by source and by participant, and the metadata was provided uncurated.

The germline V end is reduced by 4 bases and the J end by 7 bases; junction bases left unmatched: 5. From cysteine to phenylalanine, the CDR3 is 14 amino acids long. Only CDR3 DNA remains: 42 bases, in frame from the first base. The germline V gene sets CDR1 to MGHDK and CDR2 to SYGVNS. In the prospective study, participants were roughly 18 to 95 years old, resided in about two dozen geographic areas of the United States, and were enrolled through a virtual design. In the prospective study, participants were assigned to cohorts based on the clinical history participants reported in a screening survey and a study questionnaire. Exposed participants were defined as having been in contact with someone with a PCR-confirmed or clinician-diagnosed COVID-19 case within 2 weeks of study entry. In the prospective study, whole blood, serum and a nasopharyngeal or oropharyngeal swab were collected from each participant by mobile phlebotomists. Participants in the prospective study had the option to provide additional blood draws and questionnaires over an approximately two-month period. Blood samples from the prospective study were shipped frozen or at room temperature prior to DNA extraction.

As for this clone: Its cognate antigen has yet to be identified. One base away there is no much larger clone; base qualities are not given.

TCRbeta CDR3 regions were amplified from genomic DNA using the immunoSEQ Assay, a bias-controlled multiplex PCR. As for how the authors treated the data: Nucleated cell counts per sample were estimated from amplification of reference gene primers within the assay. Sequence reads were collapsed and filtered to measure the absolute abundance of every unique TCRbeta CDR3 rearrangement. For each sample, productive Simpson clonality was calculated as the square root of Simpson's diversity index over productive rearrangements. TCRdb mirrors the immuneACCESS table, restricted to in-frame sequences. Some clones are absent from its copies; in checked studies, under half trace to an unresolved V gene, and the reason for the others is unknown. Clonal size and the V and J genes are those of that table, whereas D and trimming came from the DNA. For this sample the table gives roughly 150,000 clones, of which less than 85% were detected only once. The ten biggest clones cover 1.5% to 2% of the sample.

Sequencing was carried out using PBMCs or T cells enriched from blood (not recorded which). The rearranged chain carries TRBV25-1 and TRBJ2-1; 9 nucleotides in the junction match TRBD2. The TCR was taken from a woman under 30 who had been exposed to COVID-19. Read as DNA, the sequence is TGTGCCAGCAGTGGTCCTAGCGGGATGAATGAGCAGTTCTTC. Translation gives CASSGPSGMNEQFF.